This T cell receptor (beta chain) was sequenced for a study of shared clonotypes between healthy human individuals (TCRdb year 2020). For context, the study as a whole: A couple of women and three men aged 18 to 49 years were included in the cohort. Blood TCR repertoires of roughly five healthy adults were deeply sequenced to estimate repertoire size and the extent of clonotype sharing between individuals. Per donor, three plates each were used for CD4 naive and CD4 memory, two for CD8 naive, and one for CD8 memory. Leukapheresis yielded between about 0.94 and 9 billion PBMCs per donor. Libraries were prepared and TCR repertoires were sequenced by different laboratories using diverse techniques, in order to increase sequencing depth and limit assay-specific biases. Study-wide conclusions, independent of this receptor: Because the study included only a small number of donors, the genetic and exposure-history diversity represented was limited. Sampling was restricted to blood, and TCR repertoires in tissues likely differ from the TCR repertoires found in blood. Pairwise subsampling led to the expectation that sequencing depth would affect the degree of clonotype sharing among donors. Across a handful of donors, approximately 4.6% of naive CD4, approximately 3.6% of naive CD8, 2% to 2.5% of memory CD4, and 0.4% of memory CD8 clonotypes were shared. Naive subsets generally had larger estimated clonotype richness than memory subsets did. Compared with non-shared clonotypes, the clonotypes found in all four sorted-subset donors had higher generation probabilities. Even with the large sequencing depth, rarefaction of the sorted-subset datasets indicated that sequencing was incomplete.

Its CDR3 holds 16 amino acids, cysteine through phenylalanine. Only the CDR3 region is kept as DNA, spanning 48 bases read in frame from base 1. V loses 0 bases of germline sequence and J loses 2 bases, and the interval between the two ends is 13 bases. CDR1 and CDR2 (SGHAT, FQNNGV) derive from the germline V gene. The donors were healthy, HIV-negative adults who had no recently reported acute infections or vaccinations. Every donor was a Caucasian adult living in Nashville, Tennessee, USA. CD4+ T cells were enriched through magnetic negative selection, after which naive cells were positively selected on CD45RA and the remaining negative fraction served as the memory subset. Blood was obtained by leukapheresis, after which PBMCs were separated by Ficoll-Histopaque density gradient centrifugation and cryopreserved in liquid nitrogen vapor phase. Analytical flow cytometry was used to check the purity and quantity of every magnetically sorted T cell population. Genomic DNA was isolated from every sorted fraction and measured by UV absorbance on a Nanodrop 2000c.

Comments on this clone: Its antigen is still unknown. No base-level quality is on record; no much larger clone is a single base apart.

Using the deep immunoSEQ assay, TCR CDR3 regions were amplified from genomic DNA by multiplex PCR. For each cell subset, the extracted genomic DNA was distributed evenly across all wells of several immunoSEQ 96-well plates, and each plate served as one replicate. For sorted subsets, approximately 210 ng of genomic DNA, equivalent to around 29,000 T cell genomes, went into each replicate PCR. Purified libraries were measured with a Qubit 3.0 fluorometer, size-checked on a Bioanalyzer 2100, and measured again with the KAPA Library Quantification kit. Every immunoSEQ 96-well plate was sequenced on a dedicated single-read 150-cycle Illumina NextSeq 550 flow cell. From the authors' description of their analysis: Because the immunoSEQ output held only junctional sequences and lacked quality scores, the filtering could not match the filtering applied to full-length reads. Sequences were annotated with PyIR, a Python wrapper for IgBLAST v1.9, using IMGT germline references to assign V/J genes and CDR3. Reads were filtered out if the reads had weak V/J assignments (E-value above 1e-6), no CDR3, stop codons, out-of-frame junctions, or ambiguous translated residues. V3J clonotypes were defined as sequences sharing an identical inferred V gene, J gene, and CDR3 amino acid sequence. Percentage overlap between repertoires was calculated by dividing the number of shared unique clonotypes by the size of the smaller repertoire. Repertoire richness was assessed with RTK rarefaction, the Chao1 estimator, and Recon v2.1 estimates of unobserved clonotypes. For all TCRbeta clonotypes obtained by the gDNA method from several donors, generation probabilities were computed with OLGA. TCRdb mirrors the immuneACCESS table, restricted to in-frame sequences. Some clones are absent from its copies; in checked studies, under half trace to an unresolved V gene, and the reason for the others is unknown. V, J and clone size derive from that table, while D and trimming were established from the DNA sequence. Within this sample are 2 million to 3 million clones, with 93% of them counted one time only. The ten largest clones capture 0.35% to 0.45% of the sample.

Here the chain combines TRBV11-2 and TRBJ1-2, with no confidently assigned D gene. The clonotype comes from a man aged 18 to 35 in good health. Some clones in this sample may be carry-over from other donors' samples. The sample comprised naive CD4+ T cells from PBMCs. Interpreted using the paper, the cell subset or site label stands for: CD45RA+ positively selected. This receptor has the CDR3 CASSLDAWGGNYGYTF. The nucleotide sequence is TGTGCCAGCAGCTTAGATGCGTGGGGAGGAAACTATGGCTACACCTTC.